This note documents a single T cell receptor beta chain sequence. The record originates from a study of blood T cell repertoires in COVID-19. In the authors' workflow: Estimation of nucleated cell counts relied on the amplification of reference gene primers. Measured with immunoSEQ multiplex PCR; TCRdb has only the in-frame clones, and not every one. The V and J calls and clone size come from that table; D and trimming were worked out from the DNA. In the table there are more than 200,000 clones, 83% of which are singletons. Sequencing was carried out using peripheral blood. This TCR was recovered from a woman aged 70-85 years with active or convalescent COVID-19.

The DNA for the CDR3 is TGTGCCAGCAGTCCCCCCGGGACCTTGATAGGTAGGGGGCTCAATGAGCAGTTCTTC. Protein: CASSPPGTLIGRGLNEQFF. The V and J genes are TRBV28 and TRBJ2-1, with 7 bases aligning to TRBD1. Germline lookup yields CDR1 MDHEN and CDR2 SYDVKM. Germline trimming cut 5 bases from V and 6 bases from J; bases unmatched to any gene: 22. The CDR3 runs 19 residues.